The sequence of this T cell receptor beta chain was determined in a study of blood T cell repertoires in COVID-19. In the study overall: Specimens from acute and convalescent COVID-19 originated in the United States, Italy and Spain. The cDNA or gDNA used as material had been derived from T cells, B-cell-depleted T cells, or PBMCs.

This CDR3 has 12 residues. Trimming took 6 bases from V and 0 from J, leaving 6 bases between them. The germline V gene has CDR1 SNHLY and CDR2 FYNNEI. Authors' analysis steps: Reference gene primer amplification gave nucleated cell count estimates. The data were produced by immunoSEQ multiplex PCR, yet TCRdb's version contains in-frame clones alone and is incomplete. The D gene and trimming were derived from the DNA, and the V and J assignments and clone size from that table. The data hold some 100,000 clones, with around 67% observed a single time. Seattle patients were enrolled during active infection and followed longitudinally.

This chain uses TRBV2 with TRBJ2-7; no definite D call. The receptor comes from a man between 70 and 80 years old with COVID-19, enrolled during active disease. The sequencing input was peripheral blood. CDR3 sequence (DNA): TGTGCCAGCAGCGCTAGCTCCTACGAGCAGTACTTC. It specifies CASSASSYEQYF.